The next 13 T cell receptor beta chains were all read from a single sample in a study of T cell clonality in common variable immunodeficiency. For these receptors, no antigen is known. General study findings and limits: Reportedly, TCR beta sequences from common variable immunodeficiency showed fewer deletions and N-nucleotide insertions.

Clones were sequenced by immunoSEQ multiplex PCR, and TCRdb holds only the in-frame ones, with some missing. Observed in the sample are about 19,000 clones, none of them singletons. Sequences were obtained from peripheral blood mononuclear cells. Receptor source: a human donor with common variable immunodeficiency.

With regard to this clone: The read ends 3 residues before the CDR3 terminus; that terminus is restored from the germline J gene. The chain links TRBV19 to TRBJ2-7, with D tentatively TRBD1 or TRBD2 (5 bases each). The CDR3 sequence is 13 residues long. CDR1 is LNHDA, CDR2 SQIVND, per germline (reference sequence). Deletions cut 3 bases from V and 4 bases from J, with 10 bases between. The part of the CDR3 DNA that was read is TGTGCCAGTAGTATTACCAGGGAGTACGAG. Its protein product is CASSITREYE. The entire CDR3 protein is CASSITREYEQYF.

The table lists this clone with a few counts. CDR3 in amino acids: CAWKLTGTSGVDTQYF. Incomplete CDR3 DNA: TGTGCCTGGAAACTAACCGGGACTAGCGGAGTCGATACG. The chain links TRBV30 to TRBJ2-3; 11 bases match TRBD2. The CDR3 is cut off 3 residues early in the read; its end comes from the germline J gene. Looked up from germline, CDR1 is GTSNPN and CDR2 is SVGIG (reference sequence). This CDR3 is 16 amino acids long. The V and J ends lost 4 bases and 6 bases, in that order; junction bases with no gene match: 12.

Points on this clone: The read comes to an end 3 residues before the CDR3 does, leaving the germline J gene to fill in the end. The chain recombines TRBV6-2 or TRBV6-3 with TRBJ2-7; D remains ambiguous. This CDR3 is built from 12 residues. V gave up 6 bases and J gave up 4 bases, with 10 bases separating them. Germline V CDR1 and CDR2: MNHEY, SVGEGT. Incomplete CDR3 DNA: TGTGCCAGCAGCTACCCTTCGTACGAG. Protein: CASSYPSYE. The CDR3 reads in full as CASSYPSYEQYF.

About this clone itself: The sequence runs out 3 residues before the end of the CDR3; the remainder is reconstructed from the germline J gene. This chain uses TRBV2 with TRBJ1-2; D ambiguous. From germline, CDR1 is SNHLY and CDR2 FYNNEI. CDR3 length: 13 amino acids. CDR3 in amino acids: CASRTHRLKGYTF. The sequenced CDR3 bases are TGTGCCAGCAGAACCCACCGCCTAAAGGGC.

This clone came up a few times. The read gets to within 3 residues of the CDR3 end, and the germline J gene fills in the rest. This chain joins TRBV6-2 or TRBV6-3 and TRBJ1-6, with TRBD1 as a possible D gene (6 bases). In germline, CDR1 is MNHEY, CDR2 SVGEGT. This CDR3 comprises 15 residues. V lost 6 bases to trimming and J lost 9 bases, with 18 bases between them. CDR3 region: CASSFTGKTGSPLHF. Partial CDR3 DNA: TGTGCCAGCAGCTTTACAGGGAAAACGGGTTCACCC.

There are a few counts of this clone. The CDR3 is cut off 3 residues early in the read; its end comes from the germline J gene. The chain is built from TRBV20-1 and TRBJ2-7, with 8 nucleotides matching TRBD1. The CDR3 spans 15 residues. Germline V gene sequence: CDR1 DFQATT, CDR2 SNEGSKA (reference sequence). V gave up 3 bases and J gave up 5 bases; unmatched junction bases: 12. The CDR3 here is CSASGWGQGADEQYF. The sequenced part of the CDR3 DNA is TGCAGTGCTAGTGGGTGGGGGCAGGGGGCGGACGAG.

This clone was seen more than once but under ten times. CDR3 loop: CASSWSSGGYEQFF. Incomplete CDR3 DNA: TGTGCCAGCAGCTGGTCTAGCGGGGGTTATGAG. The chain links TRBV11-2 to TRBJ2-1; 10 bases match TRBD2. The sequence runs out 3 residues before the end of the CDR3; the remainder is reconstructed from the germline J gene. Unmatched junction bases numbered 5, after V lost 4 bases and J lost 8 bases. CDR3 length: 14 residues. Germline V gene data show CDR1 as SGHAT and CDR2 as FQNNGV.

This clone was detected only a few times. CDR3 sequence reads: CASSLVGGAYHTDTQYF. The CDR3 bases that were read are TGTGCCAGCAGCTTAGTTGGGGGGGCCTACCACACAGATACG. The gene calls are TRBV7-6 and TRBJ2-3; D may be TRBD2 (7 bases). The read gets to within 3 residues of the CDR3 end, and the germline J gene fills in the rest. The CDR3 covers 17 residues. The germline CDR1 and CDR2 sequences are SGHVS and FNYEAQ. V was pared by 1 base and J by 2 bases, with 16 bases between.

This clone was seen a few times. The missing CDR3 end, 3 residues past where the read stops, is filled in from the germline J gene. The V and J genes are TRBV6-2 or TRBV6-3 and TRBJ1-1; no clear D gene. This CDR3 comprises 12 residues. CDR1 is MNHEY, CDR2 SVGEGT, per germline. The CDR3 here is CASSPQTLSAFF. Incomplete CDR3 DNA: TGTGCCAGCAGTCCCCAGACTTTATCC.

The sample holds a few counts of this clone. Sequencing ends 3 residues short of the CDR3 end; the germline J gene provides the rest. V is TRBV19 and J is TRBJ2-7; 7 bases fit TRBD1. J gave up 4 bases and V 5 bases, and 11 bases lay outside the gene matches. This CDR3 region has 15 residues. The germline V gene encodes CDR1 LNHDA and CDR2 SQIVND (reference sequence). The CDR3 bases that were read are TGTGCCAGTAGTCCATCCGGGACAGAAGTATACGAG. This translates into CASSPSGTEVYE. The whole CDR3 sequence reads CASSPSGTEVYEQYF.

The CDR3 spells CASSTTTGLVYEQYF. The part of the CDR3 DNA that was read is TGTGCCAGCAGCACAACGACAGGGTTGGTCTACGAG. The genes are TRBV7-8 and TRBJ2-7; 7 bases match TRBD1. With the read ending 3 residues before the CDR3 end, the germline J gene is used to fill in that end. CDR3 length: 15 residues. After removal of 5 bases from V and 3 bases from J, the junction contained 10 bases not matched to a gene. Germline values: CDR1 SGHVS, CDR2 FQNEAQ.

Concerning this clone: Read sequence stops 3 residues before the CDR3 end, and the germline J gene provides the missing end. The J gene is TRBJ1-3, the V gene TRBV18, with 8 nucleotides matching TRBD1. The ends lost 4 bases at V and 0 bases at J; junction bases unmatched: 11. The CDR3 sequence is 18 residues long. The germline gives CDR1 KGHSH, CDR2 LQKENI. The CDR3 protein is CASSQQGTGGSSGNTIYF. The covered CDR3 bases are TGTGCCAGCTCACAACAAGGGACAGGCGGAAGCTCTGGAAACACC.

Worth noting for this clone: The observed sequence ends 3 residues before the CDR3 terminus, with the missing tail filled in from the germline J gene. The J gene is TRBJ2-7, the V gene TRBV7-9; D unresolved. CDR1 SEHNR and CDR2 FQNEAQ come from the germline V gene (reference sequence). This CDR3 comprises 14 residues. Trimming removed 4 bases at V and 6 bases at J, with 16 bases between. The CDR3 sequence is CASSSGVYPTEQYF. Incomplete CDR3 DNA: TGTGCCAGCAGCTCAGGTGTATATCCCACCGAG.